The 4 T cell receptor beta chains in this list originate from one sample, sequenced in a study of kidney transplant recipient with SARS-CoV-2 infection. TCRdb itself ran the reads through MiXCR, one entry per CDR3 protein. The table has under 300,000 distinct CDR3 sequences, 25% to 30% seen once; the top ten hold around 6.8%. Sequenced here: a blood sample, sampled at baseline and on roughly day 110 from a kidney transplant recipient. These receptors came from a male patient in his thirties who had COVID-19 and was a kidney transplant recipient. The graft donor may have contributed some T cells.

This clonotype was detected many times. The rearrangement joins TRBV2 to TRBJ2-1; D remains ambiguous. The CDR3 runs to 13 residues. Germline CDR1 is SNHLY and CDR2 is FYNNEI. V lost 4 bases and J lost 4, with 8 bases in between. This CDR3 is CASSGQSYNEQFF. In DNA form, the CDR3 reads TGTGCCAGCAGTGGTCAATCTTACAATGAGCAGTTCTTC.

In this sample, this clonotype turned up many times. J is TRBJ1-2 and V is TRBV7-4; TRBD1 is a possible D gene (5 bases). CDR1 and CDR2 from the germline V gene are SGHVT and SQSDAQ. The CDR3 is made up of 17 amino acids. Trimming removed 5 bases at V and 4 bases at J, with 23 bases between. The CDR3 region is CASSKRGSARKTYGYTF. The CDR3 bases are TGTGCCAGCAGCAAAAGGGGTTCAGCTCGAAAGACCTATGGCTACACCTTC.

Comment on this clonotype: Since a much larger clone is just one base distant, this may be a read error. J is TRBJ1-2 and V is TRBV6-4, with D possibly TRBD1 on 5 matching bases. CDR1 MRHNA and CDR2 SNTAGT come from the germline V gene. This CDR3 region has 17 residues. This chain's CDR3 is CTSSWGISHGKTYGYTF. The CDR3 DNA follows: TGTACCAGCAGTTGGGGGATCTCACACGGAAAGACCTATGGCTACACCTTC.

This clonotype was found many times. The V gene is TRBV3-1, the J gene TRBJ1-1; D not resolved. The CDR3 extends over 17 amino acids. Trimming left V 5 bases short and J 4 bases short, with 23 bases between. Looked up from germline, CDR1 is LGHDT and CDR2 is YNNKEL (reference sequence). The CDR3 DNA sequence: TGTGCCAGCAGCGAGATTCCTCCCATTTCAATTCGCACTGAAGCTTTCTTT. It is translated as CASSEIPPISIRTEAFF.